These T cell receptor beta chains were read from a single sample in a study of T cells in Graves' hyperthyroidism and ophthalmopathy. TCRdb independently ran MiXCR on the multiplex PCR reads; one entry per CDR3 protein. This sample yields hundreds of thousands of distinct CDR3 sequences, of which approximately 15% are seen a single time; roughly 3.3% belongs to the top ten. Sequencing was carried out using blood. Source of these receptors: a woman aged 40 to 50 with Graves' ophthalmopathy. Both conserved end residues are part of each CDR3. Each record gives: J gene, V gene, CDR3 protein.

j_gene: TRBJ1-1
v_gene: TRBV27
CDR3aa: CASKGELDSNTEAFF

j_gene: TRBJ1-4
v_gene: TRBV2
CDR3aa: CASRKGTTNEKLFF

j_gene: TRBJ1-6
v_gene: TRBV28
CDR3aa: CASSLPTGKGSPLHF

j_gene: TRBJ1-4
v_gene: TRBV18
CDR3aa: CASSPGEWEKLFF

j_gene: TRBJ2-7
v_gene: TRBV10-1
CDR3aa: CASSEGFGGSYEQYF

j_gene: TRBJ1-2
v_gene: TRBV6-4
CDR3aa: CASSYLTGLGGYTF

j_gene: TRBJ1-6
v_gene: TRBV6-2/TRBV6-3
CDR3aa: CASRLGTYNSPLHF

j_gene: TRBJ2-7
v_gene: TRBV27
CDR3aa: CASSSPSGPAMAEQYF

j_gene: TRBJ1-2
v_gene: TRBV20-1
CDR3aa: CSARDAAYGYTF

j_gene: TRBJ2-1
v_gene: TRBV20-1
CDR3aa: CSATHHLGDEQFF

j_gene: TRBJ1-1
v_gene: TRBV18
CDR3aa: CASSPGVPNTEAFF

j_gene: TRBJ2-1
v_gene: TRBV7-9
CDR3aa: CASSIRDRYNEQFF

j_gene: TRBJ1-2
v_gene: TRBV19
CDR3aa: CANSGTAYGYTF

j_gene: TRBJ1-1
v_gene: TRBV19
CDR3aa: CASSPAGAENTEAFF

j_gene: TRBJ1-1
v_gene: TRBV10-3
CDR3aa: CAITRTANTEAFF

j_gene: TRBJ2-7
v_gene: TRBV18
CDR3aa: CASSQGTVYEQYF

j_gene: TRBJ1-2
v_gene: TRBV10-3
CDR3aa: CAISEVAWRQGNYGYTF

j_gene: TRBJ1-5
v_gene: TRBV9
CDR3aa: CASSVAPERAQHF

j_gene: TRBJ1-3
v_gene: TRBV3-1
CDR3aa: CASSQVEGGTGNTIYF

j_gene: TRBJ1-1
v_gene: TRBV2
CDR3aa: CASSEGGHLNTEAFF

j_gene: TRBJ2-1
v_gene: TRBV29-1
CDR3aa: CSAFRVMDEQFF

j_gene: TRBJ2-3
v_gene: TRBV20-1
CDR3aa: CSASTSGSRSDTQYF

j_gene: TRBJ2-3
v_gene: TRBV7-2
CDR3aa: CASSLTAGGGGSTDTQYF

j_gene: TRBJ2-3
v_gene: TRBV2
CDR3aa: CASRREGTDTQYF

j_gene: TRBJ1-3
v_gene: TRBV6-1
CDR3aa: CASSANMEGSSGNTIYF

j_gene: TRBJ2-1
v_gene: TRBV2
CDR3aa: CASTSSGDEQFF

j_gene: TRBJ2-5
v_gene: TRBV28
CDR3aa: CASSPAGASGSEETQYF